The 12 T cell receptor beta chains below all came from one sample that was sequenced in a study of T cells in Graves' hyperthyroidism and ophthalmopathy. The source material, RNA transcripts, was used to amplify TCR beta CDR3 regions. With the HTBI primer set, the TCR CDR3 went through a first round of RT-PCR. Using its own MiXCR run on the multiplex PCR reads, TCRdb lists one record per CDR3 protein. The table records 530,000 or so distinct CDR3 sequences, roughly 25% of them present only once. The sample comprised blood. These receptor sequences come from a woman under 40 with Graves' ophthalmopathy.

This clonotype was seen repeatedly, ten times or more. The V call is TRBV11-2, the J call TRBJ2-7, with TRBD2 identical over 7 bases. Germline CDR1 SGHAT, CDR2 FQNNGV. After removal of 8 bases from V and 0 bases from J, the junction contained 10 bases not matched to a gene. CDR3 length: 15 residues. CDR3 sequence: CASHTIAGNSYEQYF. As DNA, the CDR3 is TGTGCCAGCCATACGATAGCGGGCAACTCCTACGAGCAGTACTTC.

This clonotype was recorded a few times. In DNA, the CDR3 is TGTGCCAACACAGGGGGCTGGACCGGGGAGCTGTTTTTT. This encodes CANTGGWTGELFF. The V gene is TRBV7-9, the J gene TRBJ2-2; 9 positions agree with TRBD1. V shed 10 bases and J 5 bases; nucleotides not matched to a gene: 5. This CDR3 region has 13 residues. CDR1 and CDR2 (germline): SEHNR, FQNEAQ (reference sequence).

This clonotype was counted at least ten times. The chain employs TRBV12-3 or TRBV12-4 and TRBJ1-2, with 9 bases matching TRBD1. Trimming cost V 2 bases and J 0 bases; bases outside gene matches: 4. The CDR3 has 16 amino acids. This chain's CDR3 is CASSLRDRVTNYGYTF. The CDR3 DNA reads TGTGCCAGCAGTTTAAGGGACAGGGTCACTAACTATGGCTACACCTTC.

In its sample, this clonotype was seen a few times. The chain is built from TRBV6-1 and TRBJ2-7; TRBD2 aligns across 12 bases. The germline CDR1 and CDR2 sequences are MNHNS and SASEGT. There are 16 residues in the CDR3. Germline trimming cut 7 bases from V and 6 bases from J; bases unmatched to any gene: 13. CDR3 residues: CASTLVLTSGRGEQYF. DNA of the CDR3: TGTGCCAGCACCCTAGTATTGACTAGCGGGAGAGGCGAGCAGTACTTC.

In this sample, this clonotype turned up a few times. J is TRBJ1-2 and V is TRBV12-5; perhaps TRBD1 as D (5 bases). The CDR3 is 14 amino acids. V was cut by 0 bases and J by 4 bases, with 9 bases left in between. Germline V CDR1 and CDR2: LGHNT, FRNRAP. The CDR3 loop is CASGLVHGAYGYTF. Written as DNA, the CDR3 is TGTGCTAGTGGTTTGGTACATGGGGCCTATGGCTACACCTTC.

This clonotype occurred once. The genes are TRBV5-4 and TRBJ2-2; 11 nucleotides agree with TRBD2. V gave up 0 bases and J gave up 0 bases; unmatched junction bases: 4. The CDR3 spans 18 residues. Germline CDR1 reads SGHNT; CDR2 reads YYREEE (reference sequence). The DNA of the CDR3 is TGTGCCAGCAGCTTGGGTCTTAGCGGGGGGGCGAACACCGGGGAGCTGTTTTTT. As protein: CASSLGLSGGANTGELFF.

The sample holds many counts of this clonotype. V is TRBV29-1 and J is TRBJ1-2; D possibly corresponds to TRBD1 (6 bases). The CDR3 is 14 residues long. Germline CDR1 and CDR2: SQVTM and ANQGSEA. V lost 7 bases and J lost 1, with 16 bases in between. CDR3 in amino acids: CSARQASGNYGYTF. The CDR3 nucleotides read TGCAGCGCAAGACAGGCCTCGGGTAACTATGGCTACACCTTC.

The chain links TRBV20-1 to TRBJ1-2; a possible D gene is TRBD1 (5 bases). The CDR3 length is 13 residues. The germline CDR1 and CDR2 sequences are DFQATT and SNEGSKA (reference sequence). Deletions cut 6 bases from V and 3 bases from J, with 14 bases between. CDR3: CSAPSGGYYGYTF. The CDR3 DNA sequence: TGCAGTGCCCCAAGTGGGGGGTACTATGGCTACACCTTC.

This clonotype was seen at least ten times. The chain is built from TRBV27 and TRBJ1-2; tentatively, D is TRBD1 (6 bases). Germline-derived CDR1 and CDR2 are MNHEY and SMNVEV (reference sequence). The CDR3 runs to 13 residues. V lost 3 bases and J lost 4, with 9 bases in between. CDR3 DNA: TGTGCCAGCAGTTTTAGGGGGAGCTATGGCTACACCTTC. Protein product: CASSFRGSYGYTF.

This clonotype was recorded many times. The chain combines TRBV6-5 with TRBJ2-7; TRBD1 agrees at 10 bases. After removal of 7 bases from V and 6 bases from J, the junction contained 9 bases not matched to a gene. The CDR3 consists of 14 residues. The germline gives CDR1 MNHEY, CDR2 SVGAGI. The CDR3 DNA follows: TGTGCCAGCACCACCGGGGACAGGGGAGTCGAGCAGTACTTC. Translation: CASTTGDRGVEQYF.

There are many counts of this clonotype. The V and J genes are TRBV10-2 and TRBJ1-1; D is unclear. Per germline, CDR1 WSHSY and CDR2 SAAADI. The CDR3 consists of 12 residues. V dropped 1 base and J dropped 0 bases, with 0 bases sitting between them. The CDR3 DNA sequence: TGCGCCAGCAGTGAGTTGAACACTGAAGCTTTCTTT. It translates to CASSELNTEAFF.

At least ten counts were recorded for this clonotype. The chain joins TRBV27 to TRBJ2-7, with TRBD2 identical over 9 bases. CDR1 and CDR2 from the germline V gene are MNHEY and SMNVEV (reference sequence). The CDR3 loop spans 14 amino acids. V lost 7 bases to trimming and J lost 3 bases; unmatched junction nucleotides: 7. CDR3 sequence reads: CASTAGTSIYEQYF. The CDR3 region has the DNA TGTGCCAGCACGGCTGGGACTAGCATCTACGAGCAGTACTTC.